A single sample is the source of the 22 T cell receptor beta chains below, sequenced in a study of glioma-infiltrating T cells after dendritic cell vaccination. Measured with immunoSEQ multiplex PCR; TCRdb has only the in-frame clones, and not every one. The sample has 93,000 or so clones, about four fifths seen once. Sequenced here: blood, sampled before dendritic cell vaccination. The receptors derive from a human donor with glioblastoma.

The chain recombines TRBV5-6 with TRBJ1-2; the D is unclear. V lost 1 base, J lost 6 bases, and 13 bases lay in between. Germline CDR1 SGHDT, CDR2 YYEEEE. The CDR3 totals 14 residues. This chain's CDR3 is CASSLMRRDDGYTF. The CDR3 region has the DNA TGTGCCAGCAGCTTGATGCGGAGGGATGATGGCTACACCTTC.

This clone was counted only a few times. The V and J genes are TRBV5-1 and TRBJ2-7, with 7 bases that match TRBD2. The V and J ends lost 0 bases and 3 bases, in that order; junction bases with no gene match: 3. CDR1 is SGHRS and CDR2 is YFSETQ in the germline V gene. CDR3 length equals 14 residues. The CDR3 reads CASSLGGGIYEQYF. For the CDR3, the DNA is TGCGCCAGCAGCTTGGGGGGGGGTATCTACGAGCAGTACTTC.

The gene calls are TRBV6-4 and TRBJ1-6, with D possibly matching TRBD1 (5 bases). The CDR3 sequence is 15 residues long. Looked up from germline, CDR1 is MRHNA and CDR2 is SNTAGT. V lost 6 bases to trimming and J lost 5 bases, with 14 bases between them. As DNA, the CDR3 is TGTGCCAGCAGAGCAGCGGGGGGGGATAATTCACCCCTCCACTTT. Encoded protein: CASRAAGGDNSPLHF.

The chain has TRBV7-2 and TRBJ1-2; D is perhaps TRBD1 (6 bases). Between the trimmed V and J ends, which lost 1 base and 0 bases, there was a span of 9 bases. CDR3 length: 15 amino acids. The V gene's germline CDR1 is SGHTA and CDR2 FQGNSA. In nucleotides, the CDR3 is TGTGCCAGCAGCTTAGAGTCAGGGGCTAACTATGGCTACACCTTC. The encoded protein is CASSLESGANYGYTF.

There are a few counts of this clone. This sequence joins TRBV6-5 and TRBJ2-7; D perhaps matches TRBD2 (7 bases). Deletions cut 6 bases from V and 5 bases from J, with 17 bases between. The CDR3 covers 14 residues. Germline V gene lookup returns CDR1 MNHEY and CDR2 SVGAGI. The CDR3 DNA reads TGTGCCAGCAGGGTGGTTGGGGGGGGCCACGAGCAGTACTTC. Translating it yields CASRVVGGGHEQYF.

The genes are TRBV10-3 and TRBJ2-5; the D gene is possibly TRBD1 (5 bases). In germline, CDR1 is ENHRY, CDR2 SYGVKD. V lost 3 bases and J lost 6, with 8 bases in between. CDR3 length: 12 amino acids. The CDR3 bases are TGTGCCATCAGTGAAGGGGATAAGACCCAGTACTTC. Translation gives CAISEGDKTQYF.

As for this clone: Its ends do not fully match the called genes, so a read error is possible. The chain carries TRBV10-3 and TRBJ2-1; 7 bases are shared with TRBD2. The V gene's germline CDR1 is ENHRY and CDR2 SYGVKD. The CDR3 sequence is 14 residues long. As DNA, the CDR3 is TGTGCCGTCAGTAGGCTAGCGGTGAACAATGAGCAGTTCTTC. Translated, it gives CAVSRLAVNNEQFF.

The count of this clone is one. V gene TRBV7-9 combines with J gene TRBJ1-2; D perhaps matches TRBD1 (5 bases). CDR3 length equals 13 residues. V was trimmed by 2 bases and J by 3 bases, leaving 7 bases between them. Germline V gives CDR1 SEHNR, CDR2 FQNEAQ (reference sequence). The CDR3, as DNA: TGTGCCAGCAGCTTATCACAGGACTATGGCTACACCTTC. It encodes CASSLSQDYGYTF.

The chain joins TRBV9 to TRBJ2-1; weak D call: TRBD1 (6 bases). The CDR3 spans 15 residues. Trimming cost V 3 bases and J 4 bases, with 14 bases left between them. Germline values: CDR1 SGDLS, CDR2 YYNGEE. CDR3 in amino acids: CASSGRGTTYNEQFF. The CDR3 DNA reads TGTGCCAGCAGCGGTAGGGGGACCACTTACAATGAGCAGTTCTTC. The full variable domain, in which reference TRBV9 and TRBJ2-1 provide the parts outside the CDR3, is DSGVTQTPKHLITATGQRVTLRCSPRSGDLSVYWYQQSLDQGLQFLIQYYNGEERAKGNILERFSAQQFPDLHSELNLSSLELGDSALYFCASSGRGTTYNEQFFGPGTRLTVL.

This clone has just one count. The V gene is TRBV4-2, the J gene TRBJ1-1, with 8 bases aligning to TRBD1. Trimming cost V 0 bases and J 7 bases; bases outside gene matches: 10. In germline, CDR1 is LGHNA, CDR2 YNFKEQ. The CDR3 has 16 amino acids. CDR3 in DNA: TGTGCCAGCAGCCAAGATCAGGGCAGGGGGCCGGTTGAAGCTTTCTTT. The encoded protein is CASSQDQGRGPVEAFF.

This chain joins TRBV5-4 and TRBJ1-1; TRBD1 matches at 9 bases. Trimming at V came to 2 bases and at J to 6 bases, leaving 5 bases not matched to a gene. CDR1 SGHNT and CDR2 YYREEE come from the germline V gene (reference sequence). The CDR3 totals 14 residues. CDR3 DNA: TGTGCCAGCAGCTTACAGGGGGCGGAAGCTGAAGCTTTCTTT. This sequence encodes CASSLQGAEAEAFF. The full variable domain, with the rest looked up from reference TRBV5-4 and TRBJ1-1, is ETGVTQSPTHLIKTRGQQVTLRCSSQSGHNTVSWYQQALGQGPQFIFQYYREEENGRGNFPPRFSGLQFPNYSSELNVNALELDDSALYLCASSLQGAEAEAFFGQGTRLTVV.

The chain recombines TRBV5-1 with TRBJ2-7, with TRBD2 identical over 9 bases. The CDR3 is 15 amino acids. CDR1 is SGHRS, CDR2 YFSETQ, per germline. V shed 7 bases and J 3 bases; nucleotides not matched to a gene: 11. The CDR3 DNA follows: TGCGCCAGCTCCCCTGGCGGGGGGGACTTCTACGAGCAGTACTTC. Protein sequence: CASSPGGGDFYEQYF.

The chain combines TRBV7-3 with TRBJ2-5, with D possibly matching TRBD2 (5 bases). The CDR3 is made up of 13 amino acids. The germline gives CDR1 SGHTA, CDR2 FQGTGA. V gave up 5 bases and J gave up 4 bases, with 11 bases separating them. Here the CDR3 DNA reads TGTGCCAGCAGCCCCCAAGAGGGAGAGACCCAGTACTTC. Translated, it gives CASSPQEGETQYF.

The rearrangement links TRBV7-2 to TRBJ2-7; a weak D match, TRBD2 (6 bases). The CDR3 totals 14 residues. CDR1 is SGHTA and CDR2 is FQGNSA in the germline V gene. V was pared by 2 bases and J by 0 bases, with 8 bases between. The chain's CDR3 is CASSLRLDSYEQYF. In nucleotides, the CDR3 is TGTGCCAGCAGCTTACGACTAGACTCCTACGAGCAGTACTTC.

The chain is built from TRBV5-1 and TRBJ2-5; the match to TRBD1 covers 7 bases. The CDR3 sequence is 16 residues long. The germline gives CDR1 SGHRS, CDR2 YFSETQ. Trimming removed 0 bases from V and 2 bases from J; junction bases left unmatched: 7. The CDR3 protein is CASSLGYRGIQETQYF. The CDR3 coding sequence is TGCGCCAGCAGCTTGGGGTACAGGGGCATACAAGAGACCCAGTACTTC.

The chain carries TRBV11-2 and TRBJ1-1; unclear D gene. Trimming shortened V by 3 bases and J by 0 bases, and 8 bases separated the two germline ends. This CDR3 region has 14 residues. From germline, CDR1 is SGHAT and CDR2 FQNNGV. CDR3 nucleotide sequence: TGTGCCAGCAGCTTTCCGGGGTTGAACACTGAAGCTTTCTTT. It yields the protein CASSFPGLNTEAFF.

The V call is TRBV27, the J call TRBJ2-5, with 8 bases lining up with TRBD1. This CDR3 has 15 residues. Germline V lookup: CDR1 MNHEY, CDR2 SMNVEV (reference sequence). Unmatched junction bases numbered 7, after V lost 5 bases and J lost 2 bases. The CDR3 is CASSDLYRGQETQYF. As DNA, the CDR3 is TGTGCCAGCAGTGATTTATACAGGGGGCAAGAGACCCAGTACTTC.

This chain connects TRBV6-4 to TRBJ2-3; 13 bases are a match to TRBD2. This CDR3 spans 15 amino acids. Germline trimming cut 5 bases from V and 2 bases from J; bases unmatched to any gene: 1. Germline CDR1 MRHNA, CDR2 SNTAGT. The CDR3 nucleotides read TGTGCCAGCAGTACTAGCGGGGGGGCCACAGATACGCAGTATTTT. This translates into CASSTSGGATDTQYF.

The genes are TRBV30 and TRBJ1-4; D remains ambiguous. The CDR3 consists of 16 residues. The V end lost 0 bases, the J end lost 0 bases, and 11 bases lay between the germline ends. Germline assignment: CDR1 GTSNPN and CDR2 SVGIG (reference sequence). In DNA, the CDR3 is TGTGCCTGGAGTGTCACTACTTATGCAACTAATGAAAAACTGTTTTTT. It specifies CAWSVTTYATNEKLFF.

In its sample, this clone was seen once. The chain is built from TRBV19 and TRBJ2-2, with D perhaps TRBD2 (5 bases). V lost 7 bases and J lost 3, with 15 bases in between. The CDR3 extends over 15 amino acids. Germline CDR1 is LNHDA and CDR2 is SQIVND (reference sequence). The DNA of the CDR3 is TGTGCCAGTACCCAACGGGAATCGGACACCGGGGAGCTGTTTTTT. Protein sequence: CASTQRESDTGELFF.

The V and J genes are TRBV10-3 and TRBJ2-7; TRBD1 matches 9 bases. CDR1 and CDR2 (germline): ENHRY, SYGVKD. This CDR3 region has 17 residues. Trimming at V came to 0 bases and at J to 3 bases, leaving 9 bases not matched to a gene. CDR3: CAISESMVRQGDYEQYF. CDR3 DNA sequence: TGTGCCATCAGTGAGTCGATGGTACGACAGGGGGACTACGAGCAGTACTTC.

The gene calls are TRBV11-2 and TRBJ2-1; 12 bases fit TRBD2. The ends lost 10 bases at V and 6 bases at J; junction bases unmatched: 13. Germline V gives CDR1 SGHAT, CDR2 FQNNGV. This CDR3 comprises 16 residues. The CDR3 here is CATAASGGAGSNEQFF. CDR3 bases: TGTGCCACCGCGGCTAGCGGGGGGGCCGGGAGCAATGAGCAGTTCTTC.